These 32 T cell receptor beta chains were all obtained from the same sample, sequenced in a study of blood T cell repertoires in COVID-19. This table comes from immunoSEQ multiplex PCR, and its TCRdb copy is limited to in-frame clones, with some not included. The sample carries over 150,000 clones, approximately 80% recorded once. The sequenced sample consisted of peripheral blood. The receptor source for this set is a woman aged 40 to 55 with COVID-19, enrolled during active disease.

CDR3 bases: TGTGCCAGCAGCCAAGGGCTCAATGAGCAGTTCTTC. Translated, it gives CASSQGLNEQFF. The genes are TRBV3-1 (or the pseudogene TRBV3-2) and TRBJ2-1; D is unresolved. The germline CDR1 and CDR2 sequences are LGHDT and YNNKEL (reference sequence). V lost 1 base, J lost 6 bases, and 4 bases lay in between. This CDR3 has 12 residues.

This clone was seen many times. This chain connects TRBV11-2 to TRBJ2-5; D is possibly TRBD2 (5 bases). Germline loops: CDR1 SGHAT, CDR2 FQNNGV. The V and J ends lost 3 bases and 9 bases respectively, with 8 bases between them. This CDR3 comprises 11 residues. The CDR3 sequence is CASSFSGAQYF. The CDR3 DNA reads TGTGCCAGCAGCTTTTCCGGGGCCCAGTACTTC.

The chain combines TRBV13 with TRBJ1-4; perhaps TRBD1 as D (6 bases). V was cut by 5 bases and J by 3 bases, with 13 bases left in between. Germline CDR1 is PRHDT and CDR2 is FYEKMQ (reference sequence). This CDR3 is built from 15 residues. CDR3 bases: TGTGCCAGCAGCCCCCGACAGGCCCCTAATGAAAAACTGTTTTTT. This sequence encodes CASSPRQAPNEKLFF. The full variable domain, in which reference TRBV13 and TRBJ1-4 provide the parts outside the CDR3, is AAGVIQSPRHLIKEKRETATLKCYPIPRHDTVYWYQQGPGQDPQFLISFYEKMQSDKGSIPDRFSAQQFSDYHSELNMSSLELGDSALYFCASSPRQAPNEKLFFGSGTQLSVL.

CDR3 nucleotides: TGTGCCAGCAGCCGGGAGCTAAGCTACGAGCAGTACTTC. Translated, it gives CASSRELSYEQYF. The chain has TRBV6-4 and TRBJ2-7; D may be TRBD2 (6 bases). Germline CDR1 is MRHNA and CDR2 is SNTAGT. This CDR3 comprises 13 residues. Trimming pared 6 bases from V and 3 bases from J, leaving 12 bases between.

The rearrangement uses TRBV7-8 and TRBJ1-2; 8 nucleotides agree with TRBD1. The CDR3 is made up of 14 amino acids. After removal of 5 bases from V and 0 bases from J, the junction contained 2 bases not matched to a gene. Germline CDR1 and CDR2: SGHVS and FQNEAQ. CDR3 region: CASSPDRANYGYTF. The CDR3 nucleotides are TGTGCCAGCAGCCCGGACAGGGCTAACTATGGCTACACCTTC.

The CDR3 DNA follows: TGCGCCACAGAGGTCGGCAGGGGAACAGGGACCCAGTACTTC. Its protein product is CATEVGRGTGTQYF. The chain combines TRBV10-1 with TRBJ2-5, with D possibly being TRBD1 (6 bases). CDR1 is WNHNN, CDR2 SYGVQD, per germline (reference sequence). The V end was cut by 10 bases, the J end by 7 bases, with 22 bases between. The CDR3 consists of 14 residues.

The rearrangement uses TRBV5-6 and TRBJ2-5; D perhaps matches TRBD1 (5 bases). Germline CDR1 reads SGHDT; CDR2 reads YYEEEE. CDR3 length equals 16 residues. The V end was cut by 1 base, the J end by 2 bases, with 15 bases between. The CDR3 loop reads CASSLPRVRDQETQYF. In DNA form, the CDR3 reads TGTGCCAGCAGCTTGCCCAGGGTACGAGATCAAGAGACCCAGTACTTC. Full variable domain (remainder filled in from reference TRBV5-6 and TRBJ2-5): DAGVTQSPTHLIKTRGQQVTLRCSPKSGHDTVSWYQQALGQGPQFIFQYYEEEERQRGNFPDRFSGHQFPNYSSELNVNALLLGDSALYLCASSLPRVRDQETQYFGPGTRLLVL.

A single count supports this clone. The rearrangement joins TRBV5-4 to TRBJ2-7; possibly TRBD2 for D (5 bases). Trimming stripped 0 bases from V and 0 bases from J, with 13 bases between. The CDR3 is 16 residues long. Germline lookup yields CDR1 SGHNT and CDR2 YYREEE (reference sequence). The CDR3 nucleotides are TGTGCCAGCAGCTTGGCGGGGATTCCAGCCTCCTACGAGCAGTACTTC. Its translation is CASSLAGIPASYEQYF.

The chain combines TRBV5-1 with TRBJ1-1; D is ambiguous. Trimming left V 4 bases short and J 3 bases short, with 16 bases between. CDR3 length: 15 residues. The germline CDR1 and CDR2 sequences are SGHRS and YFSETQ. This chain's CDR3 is CASSPGLAVDTEAFF. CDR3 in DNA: TGCGCCAGCAGCCCAGGACTGGCGGTGGACACTGAAGCTTTCTTT.

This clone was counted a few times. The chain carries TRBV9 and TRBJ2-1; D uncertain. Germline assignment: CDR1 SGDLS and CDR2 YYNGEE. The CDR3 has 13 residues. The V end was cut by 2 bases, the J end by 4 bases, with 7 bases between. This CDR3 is CASSVRPYNEQFF. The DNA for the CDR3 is TGTGCCAGCAGCGTCCGTCCTTACAATGAGCAGTTCTTC.

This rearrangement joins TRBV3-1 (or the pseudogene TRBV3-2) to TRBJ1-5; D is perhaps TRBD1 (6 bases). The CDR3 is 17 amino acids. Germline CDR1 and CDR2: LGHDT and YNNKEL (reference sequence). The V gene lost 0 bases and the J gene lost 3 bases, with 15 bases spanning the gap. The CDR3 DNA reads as TGTGCCAGCAGCCAAGACCCCCCACAGGGAAACAATCAGCCCCAGCATTTT. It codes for CASSQDPPQGNNQPQHF.

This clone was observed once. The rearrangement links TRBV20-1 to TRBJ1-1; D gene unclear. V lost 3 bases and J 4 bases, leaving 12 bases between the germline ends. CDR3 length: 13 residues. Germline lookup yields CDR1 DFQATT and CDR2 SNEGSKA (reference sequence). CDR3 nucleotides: TGCAGTGCTAGTCAAGGGAGCGCCACTGAAGCTTTCTTT. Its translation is CSASQGSATEAFF.

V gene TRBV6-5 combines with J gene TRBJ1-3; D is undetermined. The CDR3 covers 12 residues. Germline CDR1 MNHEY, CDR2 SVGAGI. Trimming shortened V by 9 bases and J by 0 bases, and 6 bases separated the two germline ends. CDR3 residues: CASIYSGNTIYF. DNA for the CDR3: TGTGCCAGTATATACTCTGGAAACACCATATATTTT.

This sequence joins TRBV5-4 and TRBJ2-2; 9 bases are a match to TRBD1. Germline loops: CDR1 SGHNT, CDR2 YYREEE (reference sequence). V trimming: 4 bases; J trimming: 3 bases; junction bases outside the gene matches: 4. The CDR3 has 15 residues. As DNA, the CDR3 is TGTGCCAGCAGCCCCCGGGACAGGGACACCGGGGAGCTGTTTTTT. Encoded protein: CASSPRDRDTGELFF.

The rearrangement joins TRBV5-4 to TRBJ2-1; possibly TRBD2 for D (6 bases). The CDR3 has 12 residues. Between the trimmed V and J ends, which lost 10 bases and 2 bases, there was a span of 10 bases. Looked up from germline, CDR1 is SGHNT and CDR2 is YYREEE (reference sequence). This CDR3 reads CALSGPYNEQFF. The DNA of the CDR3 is TGTGCCCTAAGCGGGCCCTACAATGAGCAGTTCTTC.

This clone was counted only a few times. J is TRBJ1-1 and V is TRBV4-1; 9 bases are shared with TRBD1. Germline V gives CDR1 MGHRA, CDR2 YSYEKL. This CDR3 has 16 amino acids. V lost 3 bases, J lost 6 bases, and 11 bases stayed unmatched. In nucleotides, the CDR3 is TGCGCCAGCAGCCATCCAATGCAGGGACAGGGCCCTGAAGCTTTCTTT. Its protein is CASSHPMQGQGPEAFF.

CDR3 amino acids: CASRDRDNQPQHF. CDR3 DNA sequence: TGTGCCAGCCGGGACAGGGACAATCAGCCCCAGCATTTT. The V call is TRBV28, the J call TRBJ1-5; 9 nucleotides match TRBD1. Per germline, CDR1 MDHEN and CDR2 SYDVKM. Unmatched junction bases numbered 2, after V lost 8 bases and J lost 3 bases. The CDR3 is 13 residues long. The variable domain in full, completed from reference TRBV28 and TRBJ1-5, reads DVKVTQSSRYLVKRTGEKVFLECVQDMDHENMFWYRQDPGLGLRLIYFSYDVKMKEKGDIPEGYSVSREKKERFSLILESASTNQTSMYLCASRDRDNQPQHFGDGTRLSIL.

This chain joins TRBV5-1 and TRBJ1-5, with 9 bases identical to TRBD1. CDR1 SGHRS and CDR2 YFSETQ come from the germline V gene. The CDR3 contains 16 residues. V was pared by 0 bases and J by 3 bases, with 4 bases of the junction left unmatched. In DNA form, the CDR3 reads TGCGCCAGCAGCTTGGGGGACAGGGTCGCCAATCAGCCCCAGCATTTT. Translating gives CASSLGDRVANQPQHF.

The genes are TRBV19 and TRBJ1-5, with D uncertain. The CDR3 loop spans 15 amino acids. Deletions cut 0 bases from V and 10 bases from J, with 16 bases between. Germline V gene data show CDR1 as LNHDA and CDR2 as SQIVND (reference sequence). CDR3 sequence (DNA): TGTGCCAGTAGTATAGATATCCAGGCCCCTGTCCCCCAGCATTTT. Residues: CASSIDIQAPVPQHF.

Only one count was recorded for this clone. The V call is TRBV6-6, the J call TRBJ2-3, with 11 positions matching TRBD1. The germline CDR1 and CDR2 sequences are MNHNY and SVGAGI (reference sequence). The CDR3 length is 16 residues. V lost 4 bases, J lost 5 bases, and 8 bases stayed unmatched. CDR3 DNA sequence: TGTGCCAGCAGTTCCGGACAGGGGGCTTTTGGAGATACGCAGTATTTT. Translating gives CASSSGQGAFGDTQYF.

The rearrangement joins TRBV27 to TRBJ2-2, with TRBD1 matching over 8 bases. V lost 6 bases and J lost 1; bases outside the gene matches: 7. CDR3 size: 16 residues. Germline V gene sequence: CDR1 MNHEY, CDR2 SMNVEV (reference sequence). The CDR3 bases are TGTGCCAGCAGATTGCAGGGGGCTCTGAACACCGGGGAGCTGTTTTTT. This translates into CASRLQGALNTGELFF.

The CDR3 loop reads CASSRTVSSYNSPLHF. The CDR3 nucleotides read TGCGCCAGCAGCCGGACAGTTAGCTCCTATAATTCACCCCTCCACTTT. J is TRBJ1-6 and V is TRBV4-1; a possible D gene is TRBD1 (6 bases). The CDR3 has 16 residues. Germline CDR1 is MGHRA and CDR2 is YSYEKL. Trimming left V 4 bases short and J 0 bases short, with 10 bases between.

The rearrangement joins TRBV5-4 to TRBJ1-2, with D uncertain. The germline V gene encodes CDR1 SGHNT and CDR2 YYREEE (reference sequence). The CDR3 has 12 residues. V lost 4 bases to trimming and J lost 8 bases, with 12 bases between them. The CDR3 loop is CASSLTDVGYTF. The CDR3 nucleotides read TGTGCCAGCAGCCTAACCGATGTAGGCTACACCTTC. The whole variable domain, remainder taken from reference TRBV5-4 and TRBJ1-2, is ETGVTQSPTHLIKTRGQQVTLRCSSQSGHNTVSWYQQALGQGPQFIFQYYREEENGRGNFPPRFSGLQFPNYSSELNVNALELDDSALYLCASSLTDVGYTFGSGTRLTVV.

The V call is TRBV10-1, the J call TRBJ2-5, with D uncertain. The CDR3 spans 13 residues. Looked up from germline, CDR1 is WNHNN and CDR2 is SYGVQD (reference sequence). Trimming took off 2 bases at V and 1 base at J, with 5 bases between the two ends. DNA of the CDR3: TGCGCCAGCAGTGAGGCAGTCCAAGAGACCCAGTACTTC. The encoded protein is CASSEAVQETQYF.

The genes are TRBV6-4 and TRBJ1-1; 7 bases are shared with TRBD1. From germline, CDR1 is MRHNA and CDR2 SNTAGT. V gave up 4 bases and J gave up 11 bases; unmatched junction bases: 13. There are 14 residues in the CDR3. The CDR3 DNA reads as TGTGCCAGCAGTGCCCGAGGGGGCTTACGTTTCGCTTTCTTT. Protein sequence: CASSARGGLRFAFF.

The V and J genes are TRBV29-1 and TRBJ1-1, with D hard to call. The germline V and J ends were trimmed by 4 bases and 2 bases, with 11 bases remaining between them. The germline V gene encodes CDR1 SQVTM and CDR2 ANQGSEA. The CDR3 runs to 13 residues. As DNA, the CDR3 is TGCAGCGTTGGGTATGGCCCTAACACTGAAGCTTTCTTT. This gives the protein CSVGYGPNTEAFF.

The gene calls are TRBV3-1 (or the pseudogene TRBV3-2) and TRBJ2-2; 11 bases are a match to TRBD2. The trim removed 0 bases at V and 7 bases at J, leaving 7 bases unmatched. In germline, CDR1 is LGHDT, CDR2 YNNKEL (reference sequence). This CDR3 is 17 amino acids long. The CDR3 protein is CASSQDSLAGVVGELFF. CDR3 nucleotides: TGTGCCAGCAGCCAAGATTCACTAGCGGGAGTTGTCGGGGAGCTGTTTTTT.

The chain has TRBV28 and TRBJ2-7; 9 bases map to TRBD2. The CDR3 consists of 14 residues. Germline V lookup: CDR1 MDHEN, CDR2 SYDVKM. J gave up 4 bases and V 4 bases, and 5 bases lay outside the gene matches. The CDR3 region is CASSSRLADYEQYF. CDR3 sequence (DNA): TGTGCCAGCAGTTCGAGACTAGCGGATTACGAGCAGTACTTC.

DNA of the CDR3: TGTGCCAGTAGGGAGATCTCGCGGGGGACACTCTACAATGAGCAGTTCTTC. This translates into CASREISRGTLYNEQFF. The chain joins TRBV19 to TRBJ2-1; the D gene is possibly TRBD2 (7 bases). The CDR3 covers 17 residues. Germline V gene data show CDR1 as LNHDA and CDR2 as SQIVND (reference sequence). The V gene lost 6 bases and the J gene lost 3 bases, with 21 bases spanning the gap. Full variable domain (remainder filled in from reference TRBV19 and TRBJ2-1): DGGITQSPKYLFRKEGQNVTLSCEQNLNHDAMYWYRQDPGQGLRLIYYSQIVNDFQKGDIAEGYSVSREKKESFPLTVTSAQKNPTAFYLCASREISRGTLYNEQFFGPGTRLTVL.

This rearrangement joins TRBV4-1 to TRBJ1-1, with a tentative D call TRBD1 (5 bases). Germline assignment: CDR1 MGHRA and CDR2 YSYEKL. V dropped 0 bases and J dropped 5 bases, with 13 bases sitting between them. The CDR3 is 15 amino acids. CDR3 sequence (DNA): TGCGCCAGCAGCCAAGACAGGCCAAGGGGAACTGAAGCTTTCTTT. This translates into CASSQDRPRGTEAFF.

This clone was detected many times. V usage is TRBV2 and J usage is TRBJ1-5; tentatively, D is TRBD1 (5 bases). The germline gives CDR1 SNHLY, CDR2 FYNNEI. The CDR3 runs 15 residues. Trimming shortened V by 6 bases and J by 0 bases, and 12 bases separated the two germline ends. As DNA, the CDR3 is TGTGCCAGCAGGGGCGACAGCCATAGCAATCAGCCCCAGCATTTT. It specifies CASRGDSHSNQPQHF.

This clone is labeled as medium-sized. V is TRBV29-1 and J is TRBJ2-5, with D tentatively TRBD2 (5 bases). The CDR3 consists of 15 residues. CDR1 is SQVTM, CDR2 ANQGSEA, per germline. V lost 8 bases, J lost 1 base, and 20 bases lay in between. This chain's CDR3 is CSLRPGPRGQETQYF. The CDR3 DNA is TGCAGCCTCCGCCCAGGACCTCGGGGCCAAGAGACCCAGTACTTC.